These 17 T cell receptor beta chains originate from one sample sequenced in a study of blood T cells in healthy people across ages (dated by TCRdb to 2015 to 2017). Libraries were constructed by 5' RACE. The sequencing machine was an Illumina HiSeq 2500. A second PCR of about 6 to 12 cycles was run with a J-beta primer mix and a sample-barcoded 5' primer. TCRdb reprocessing: public reads trimmed at Q25 with fastp, clones called with MiXCR, in-frame beta chains kept. Rows merge per CDR3 protein into single entries with the most common DNA and genes. The sample yields 1.5 million to 2 million distinct CDR3 sequences; almost 35% were counted once. The top ten hold roughly 10% of the sample. The specimen sequenced was blood. These receptors all stem from a woman younger than 45 in good health.

This clonotype was seen only a few times. CDR3 bases: TGTGCCAGCAGTTTATGGGCAGAATGGACTAGCGGGAATACCAATGAGCAGTTCTTC. This gives the protein CASSLWAEWTSGNTNEQFF. V gene TRBV28 combines with J gene TRBJ2-1; TRBD2 matches 12 bases. From germline, CDR1 is MDHEN and CDR2 SYDVKM. V was pared by 0 bases and J by 6 bases, with 12 bases of the junction left unmatched. The CDR3 has 19 residues.

Only a few counts were recorded for this clonotype. The J gene is TRBJ1-1, the V gene TRBV7-2; D is ambiguous. CDR3 length: 14 residues. V dropped 4 bases and J dropped 0 bases, with 9 bases sitting between them. Germline loops: CDR1 SGHTA, CDR2 FQGNSA. CDR3 sequence reads: CASSSGSMNTEAFF. The CDR3 bases are TGTGCCAGCAGCTCCGGGAGCATGAACACTGAAGCTTTCTTT.

The V and J genes are TRBV20-1 and TRBJ2-7; tentatively, D is TRBD2 (6 bases). V was clipped by 5 bases and J by 2 bases, with 16 bases between them. Germline V gene data show CDR1 as DFQATT and CDR2 as SNEGSKA (reference sequence). CDR3 size: 14 residues. CDR3 DNA sequence: TGCAGTGCTCAAGATCCGGGGGTCCCCTACGAGCAGTACTTC. Residues: CSAQDPGVPYEQYF.

There are a few counts of this clonotype. This rearrangement joins TRBV9 to TRBJ2-3; 10 nucleotides agree with TRBD1. The CDR3 sequence is 16 residues long. Trimming at V came to 3 bases and at J to 5 bases, leaving 9 bases not matched to a gene. Germline CDR1 and CDR2: SGDLS and YYNGEE. The CDR3: CASSGEDRGRGDTQYF. Written as DNA, the CDR3 is TGTGCCAGCAGCGGGGAAGACAGGGGGCGGGGAGATACGCAGTATTTT.

The chain combines TRBV7-2 with TRBJ2-3; no clear D. This CDR3 spans 16 amino acids. Trimming removed 3 bases from V and 0 bases from J, with 13 bases in between. The germline CDR1 and CDR2 sequences are SGHTA and FQGNSA. The chain's CDR3 is CASSLGSTRSTDTQYF. CDR3 nucleotides: TGTGCCAGCAGCTTGGGCTCAACAAGGAGCACAGATACGCAGTATTTT.

The rearrangement joins TRBV9 to TRBJ1-6; TRBD1 agrees at 8 bases. V was clipped by 3 bases and J by 13 bases; unmatched bases: 6. The CDR3 contains 13 residues. The germline V gene has CDR1 SGDLS and CDR2 YYNGEE. The chain's CDR3 is CASSDGTGGPLHF. The CDR3 nucleotides are TGTGCCAGCAGCGATGGAACAGGGGGGCCCCTCCACTTT.

As regards this clonotype: A read error may account for a junction end that differs from germline. The chain employs TRBV3-1 and TRBJ2-7; 7 bases match TRBD2. Germline CDR1 LGHDT, CDR2 YNNKEL (reference sequence). The CDR3 totals 16 residues. The CDR3 loop reads CASSQILATSSYAQYF. CDR3 nucleotides: TGTGCCAGCAGCCAAATACTAGCGACAAGCTCCTACGCGCAGTACTTC.

Remarks on this clonotype: The junction does not match germline at one end; this may be a read error. The rearrangement joins TRBV11-2 to TRBJ2-1, with D tentatively TRBD2 (6 bases). Germline CDR1 and CDR2: SGHAT and FQNNGV. The CDR3 is 16 amino acids. The CDR3 reads CASGLAYLAINNEQFF. In DNA form, the CDR3 reads TGTGCCAGCGGCTTAGCCTATCTAGCGATCAACAATGAGCAGTTCTTC.

The chain is built from TRBV7-8 and TRBJ2-3; D ambiguous. V was trimmed by 1 base and J by 6 bases, leaving 17 bases between them. CDR3 length: 16 residues. Germline assignment: CDR1 SGHVS and CDR2 FQNEAQ. This CDR3 is CASSLGGWVGSDTQYF. The DNA for the CDR3 is TGTGCCAGCAGCTTAGGTGGCTGGGTAGGGTCTGATACGCAGTATTTT.

The chain links TRBV10-3 to TRBJ2-3; 11 bases are shared with TRBD2. CDR1 is ENHRY, CDR2 SYGVKD, per germline. This CDR3 comprises 15 residues. V shed 5 bases, J shed 4 bases, and the junction held 5 bases outside the gene matches. CDR3 coding DNA: TGTGCCATCAGTAAAACTAGCGGGGGTCCAGATACGCAGTATTTT. This codes for CAISKTSGGPDTQYF.

The chain carries TRBV4-1 and TRBJ2-7; TRBD1 matches at 7 bases. Germline assignment: CDR1 MGHRA and CDR2 YSYEKL. J gave up 7 bases and V 3 bases, and 18 bases lay outside the gene matches. The CDR3 loop spans 17 amino acids. CDR3 sequence reads: CASSQPFFTGARGEQYF. DNA for the CDR3: TGCGCCAGCAGCCAGCCCTTCTTTACAGGGGCCAGGGGAGAGCAGTACTTC.

The sample holds a few counts of this clonotype. The rearrangement uses TRBV2 and TRBJ2-3; D not certain. Trimming cost V 6 bases and J 1 base, with 14 bases left between them. Germline lookup yields CDR1 SNHLY and CDR2 FYNNEI. The CDR3 length is 15 residues. CDR3 DNA sequence: TGTGCCAGCAGCACCTCAGGCTATGGCACAGATACGCAGTATTTT. Amino acid sequence: CASSTSGYGTDTQYF.

This clonotype was observed a few times. J is TRBJ1-6 and V is TRBV9; D gene ambiguous. V lost 4 bases, J lost 9 bases, and 20 bases lay in between. This CDR3 is 16 amino acids long. From germline, CDR1 is SGDLS and CDR2 YYNGEE. The CDR3 DNA reads TGTGCCAGCAGCCAGCCGGTCAACCGTTTGGGTTCACCCCTCCACTTT. It specifies CASSQPVNRLGSPLHF.

The sample holds one count of this clonotype. The rearrangement links TRBV5-6 to TRBJ2-7; D possibly uses TRBD1 or TRBD2 (5 bases each). Looked up from germline, CDR1 is SGHDT and CDR2 is YYEEEE. CDR3 length: 14 amino acids. V was pared by 7 bases and J by 5 bases, with 19 bases between. The CDR3 DNA is TGTGCCAGCGGGGATGGGACCGCTCCTCACGAGCAGTACTTC. Its protein is CASGDGTAPHEQYF.

The chain links TRBV15 to TRBJ1-1, with D uncertain. Trimming cost V 0 bases and J 4 bases, with 12 bases left between them. Germline assignment: CDR1 LNHNV and CDR2 YYDKDF (reference sequence). The CDR3 consists of 15 residues. The CDR3 reads CATSRDGLGSTEAFF. The CDR3 region has the DNA TGTGCCACCAGCAGAGATGGGCTGGGGAGCACTGAAGCTTTCTTT.

This clonotype has a handful of counts. The CDR3 coding sequence is TGCAGCACTCCAAAAGCGGAACTCCAAGAGACCCAGTACTTC. Translating it yields CSTPKAELQETQYF. The chain joins TRBV29-1 to TRBJ2-5; D is possibly TRBD2 (5 bases). V lost 8 bases to trimming and J lost 1 base, with 17 bases between them. Germline-derived CDR1 and CDR2 are SQVTM and ANQGSEA. The CDR3 sequence is 14 residues long.

The J gene is TRBJ1-1, the V gene TRBV7-2, with no clear D. The CDR3 consists of 14 residues. Per the germline V gene, CDR1 is SGHTA and CDR2 is FQGNSA. The V gene lost 3 bases and the J gene lost 3 bases, with 11 bases spanning the gap. This chain's CDR3 is CASSFLGEYTEAFF. The CDR3 DNA follows: TGTGCCAGCAGCTTCCTCGGGGAATACACTGAAGCTTTCTTT.